A selection of T cell receptor beta chains follows, all from one sample in a study of cytomegalovirus exposure and HLA in healthy donors. The protocol was immunoSEQ multiplex PCR, while the TCRdb copy is restricted to in-frame clones and leaves out a portion. The table shows 90,000 to 100,000 clones, with roughly 90% occurring only once. Source material: PBMCs. All receptors come from a man aged 18 to 29 in good health and CMV-seropositive. CDR3s include the opening cysteine and the closing phenylalanine or tryptophan. Each record gives: D gene, J gene, V gene, clone size, CDR3 DNA, CDR3 protein. D genes are given only for firm matches. Only some rows state a clone size, as once, few, many or a class for expanded clones.

d_call: TRBD1
j_call: TRBJ1-6
v_call: TRBV5-1
clone_size: .
cdr3_nt: TGCGCCAGCAGCCCCCGGACAGGGGATAATTCACCCCTCCACTTT
cdr3_aa: CASSPRTGDNSPLHF

d_call: TRBD1
j_call: TRBJ2-1
v_call: TRBV5-5
clone_size: .
cdr3_nt: TGTGCCAGCAGCTTTATGCCAGGGGGCCGGAGGGAGCAGTTCTTC
cdr3_aa: CASSFMPGGRREQFF

d_call: .
j_call: TRBJ2-2
v_call: TRBV4-3
clone_size: .
cdr3_nt: TGCGCCAGCAGCCAAGATCAGTACACCGGGGAGCTGTTTTTT
cdr3_aa: CASSQDQYTGELFF

d_call: TRBD1
j_call: TRBJ1-3
v_call: TRBV6-1
clone_size: .
cdr3_nt: TGTGCCAGCAGAGCGGAGACAGGGTCCGGAAACACCATATATTTT
cdr3_aa: CASRAETGSGNTIYF

d_call: .
j_call: TRBJ2-2
v_call: TRBV5-4
clone_size: .
cdr3_nt: TGTGCCAGCAGCCTCACGATTGGACAGATGAACACCGGGGAGCTGTTTTTT
cdr3_aa: CASSLTIGQMNTGELFF

d_call: TRBD2
j_call: TRBJ2-7
v_call: TRBV28
clone_size: .
cdr3_nt: TGTGCCAGCAGTTTAGCCGGGACTAGCGGGAGTATCTACGAGCAGTACTTC
cdr3_aa: CASSLAGTSGSIYEQYF

d_call: .
j_call: TRBJ2-1
v_call: TRBV29-1
clone_size: .
cdr3_nt: TGCAGCGTCCAAGGGGGAGCCTACAATGAGCAGTTCTTC
cdr3_aa: CSVQGGAYNEQFF

d_call: .
j_call: TRBJ1-1
v_call: TRBV21-1
clone_size: .
cdr3_nt: TGTGCCAGCCAAGAAGCTTTCTTT
cdr3_aa: CASQEAFF

d_call: .
j_call: TRBJ1-6
v_call: TRBV6-4
clone_size: .
cdr3_nt: TGTGCCAGCAGATCTTCGGGACAAAAGTTTTCACCCCTCCACTTT
cdr3_aa: CASRSSGQKFSPLHF

d_call: TRBD1
j_call: TRBJ2-1
v_call: TRBV10-2
clone_size: .
cdr3_nt: TGCGCCACCCCGGGGACAGGGGTAGGGGAGCAGTTCTTC
cdr3_aa: CATPGTGVGEQFF

d_call: TRBD2
j_call: TRBJ2-3
v_call: TRBV4-1
clone_size: .
cdr3_nt: TGCGCCAGCAGCAGGGGACTAGCGGGATCAGATACGCAGTATTTT
cdr3_aa: CASSRGLAGSDTQYF

d_call: .
j_call: TRBJ2-7
v_call: TRBV19
clone_size: .
cdr3_nt: TGTGCTTCTTCTGACACCTACGAGCAGTACTTC
cdr3_aa: CASSDTYEQYF

d_call: .
j_call: TRBJ2-3
v_call: TRBV4-1
clone_size: .
cdr3_nt: TGCGCCAGCAGCCAAGAGGGCCTGGATACGCAGTATTTT
cdr3_aa: CASSQEGLDTQYF

d_call: TRBD1
j_call: TRBJ1-2
v_call: TRBV27
clone_size: .
cdr3_nt: TGTGCCAGCAGACAACAGGGGACGAACTATGGCTACACCTTC
cdr3_aa: CASRQQGTNYGYTF

d_call: TRBD1
j_call: TRBJ1-2
v_call: TRBV28
clone_size: .
cdr3_nt: TGTGCCAGCAGTTTCCTGGACAGGGTTGGGGTTTATGGCTACACCTTC
cdr3_aa: CASSFLDRVGVYGYTF

d_call: .
j_call: TRBJ2-6
v_call: TRBV6-5
clone_size: .
cdr3_nt: TGTGCCAGCACGAGTGGGGCCAACGTCCTGACTTTC
cdr3_aa: CASTSGANVLTF

d_call: TRBD1
j_call: TRBJ1-2
v_call: TRBV7-8
clone_size: .
cdr3_nt: TGTGCCAGCAGCTTACAGGGGGCTAACTATGGCTACACCTTC
cdr3_aa: CASSLQGANYGYTF

d_call: TRBD1
j_call: TRBJ2-7
v_call: TRBV5-6
clone_size: .
cdr3_nt: TGTGCCAGCAGCAAGGACAGGGTCCCCCTATGGCAGTACTTC
cdr3_aa: CASSKDRVPLWQYF

d_call: TRBD1
j_call: TRBJ2-3
v_call: TRBV28
clone_size: .
cdr3_nt: TGTGCCAGCAGTAAACCGGGACAGGGAGCAGATACGCAGTATTTT
cdr3_aa: CASSKPGQGADTQYF

d_call: .
j_call: TRBJ2-1
v_call: TRBV28
clone_size: .
cdr3_nt: TGTGCCAGCAGTGCGGACACCTACAATGAGCAGTTCTTC
cdr3_aa: CASSADTYNEQFF

d_call: .
j_call: TRBJ2-4
v_call: TRBV5-6
clone_size: .
cdr3_nt: TGTGCCAGCAGCTCCGGGGGTCGGGGTAACATTCAGTACTTC
cdr3_aa: CASSSGGRGNIQYF

d_call: TRBD2
j_call: TRBJ2-1
v_call: TRBV18
clone_size: .
cdr3_nt: TGTGCCAGCTCACCGGAGGGACTAGCGGTTTACAATGAGCAGTTCTTC
cdr3_aa: CASSPEGLAVYNEQFF

d_call: TRBD2
j_call: TRBJ2-6
v_call: TRBV7-8
clone_size: .
cdr3_nt: TGTGCCAGCAGCCCTCGGCTAGCGGGATTCCTCTCTGGGGCCAACGTCCTGACTTTC
cdr3_aa: CASSPRLAGFLSGANVLTF

d_call: .
j_call: TRBJ2-3
v_call: TRBV9
clone_size: .
cdr3_nt: TGTGCCAGCAGCGTAGAGGGGACTAGCACAGATACGCAGTATTTT
cdr3_aa: CASSVEGTSTDTQYF

d_call: .
j_call: TRBJ1-3
v_call: TRBV9
clone_size: .
cdr3_nt: TGTGCCAGCAGCGTAGATGGGGCGGGAAACACCATATATTTT
cdr3_aa: CASSVDGAGNTIYF

d_call: .
j_call: TRBJ2-2
v_call: TRBV7-2
clone_size: once
cdr3_nt: TGTGCCAGCAGCCCCCGGGTCCTACGGGACACCGGGGAGCTGTTTTTT
cdr3_aa: CASSPRVLRDTGELFF

d_call: .
j_call: TRBJ1-1
v_call: TRBV29-1
clone_size: .
cdr3_nt: TGCAGCGTCCGTGTTTTGAACACTGAAGCTTTCTTT
cdr3_aa: CSVRVLNTEAFF

d_call: .
j_call: TRBJ2-5
v_call: TRBV6-1
clone_size: .
cdr3_nt: TGTGCCAGCAATCGAGACATCCAAGAGACCCAGTACTTC
cdr3_aa: CASNRDIQETQYF

d_call: .
j_call: TRBJ2-5
v_call: TRBV11-3
clone_size: .
cdr3_nt: TGTGCCAGCAGCCCCCGTTTGAGGGAGGTTAAAGAGACCCAGTACTTC
cdr3_aa: CASSPRLREVKETQYF

d_call: TRBD2
j_call: TRBJ2-3
v_call: TRBV11-3
clone_size: .
cdr3_nt: TGTGCCAGCAGCTTAGAGCCTAGCGGTAGCACAGATACGCAGTATTTT
cdr3_aa: CASSLEPSGSTDTQYF

d_call: .
j_call: TRBJ2-3
v_call: TRBV6-6
clone_size: .
cdr3_nt: TGTGCCAGCAGCTTGGGACTGACCACAGATACGCAGTATTTT
cdr3_aa: CASSLGLTTDTQYF

d_call: .
j_call: TRBJ1-1
v_call: TRBV7-9
clone_size: .
cdr3_nt: TGTGCCAGCAGCCCAACAGGGAACACTGAAGCTTTCTTT
cdr3_aa: CASSPTGNTEAFF

d_call: .
j_call: TRBJ2-1
v_call: TRBV10-3
clone_size: .
cdr3_nt: TGTGCCATCAGTGAGGGGGCAACCTACAATGAGCAGTTCTTC
cdr3_aa: CAISEGATYNEQFF

d_call: TRBD1
j_call: TRBJ1-2
v_call: TRBV6-5
clone_size: once
cdr3_nt: TGTGCCAGCAGTTACGCACAGGGGTCCTATGGCTACACCTTC
cdr3_aa: CASSYAQGSYGYTF

d_call: .
j_call: TRBJ2-7
v_call: TRBV7-2
clone_size: few
cdr3_nt: TGTGCCAGCAGCTTAGACGGAGCGGTTTACGAGCAGTACTTC
cdr3_aa: CASSLDGAVYEQYF

d_call: TRBD1
j_call: TRBJ1-6
v_call: TRBV6-5
clone_size: .
cdr3_nt: TGTGCCAGCAGTTACGACAGGGCCGGCCATAATTCACCCCTCCACTTT
cdr3_aa: CASSYDRAGHNSPLHF

d_call: TRBD1
j_call: TRBJ1-5
v_call: TRBV12-5
clone_size: .
cdr3_nt: TGTGCTAACGACAGGGGGCTATGGTGGCAGCCCCAGCATTTT
cdr3_aa: CANDRGLWWQPQHF

d_call: .
j_call: TRBJ1-2
v_call: TRBV9
clone_size: .
cdr3_nt: TGTGCCAGCAGCGTAGCGGTGGGGCGAAACTATGGCTACACCTTC
cdr3_aa: CASSVAVGRNYGYTF

d_call: TRBD1
j_call: TRBJ1-4
v_call: TRBV27
clone_size: .
cdr3_nt: TGTGCCAGCAGTTCCGCGGGACAGGGTGATGAAAAACTGTTTTTT
cdr3_aa: CASSSAGQGDEKLFF

d_call: .
j_call: TRBJ2-7
v_call: TRBV7-9
clone_size: .
cdr3_nt: TGTGCCAGCAGCAGACAGGTAACCGACTACGAGCAGTACTTC
cdr3_aa: CASSRQVTDYEQYF

d_call: .
j_call: TRBJ1-5
v_call: TRBV12-5
clone_size: .
cdr3_nt: TGTGCTAGTGCCCCCCCCGCTGGGGCGGGCAATCAGCCCCAGCATTTT
cdr3_aa: CASAPPAGAGNQPQHF

d_call: TRBD2
j_call: TRBJ2-4
v_call: TRBV2
clone_size: .
cdr3_nt: TGTGCCAGCAGTGAGTCCGGAGCGGGGGGTCTCTACGGGAAAAACATTCAGTACTTC
cdr3_aa: CASSESGAGGLYGKNIQYF

d_call: TRBD2
j_call: TRBJ2-5
v_call: TRBV27
clone_size: .
cdr3_nt: TGTGCCAGCATGGGACTAGCGGGGGGTGAAGAGACCCAGTACTTC
cdr3_aa: CASMGLAGGEETQYF

d_call: .
j_call: TRBJ2-3
v_call: TRBV7-9
clone_size: .
cdr3_nt: TGTGCCAGCAGCCTTACGGACAACACAGATACGCAGTATTTT
cdr3_aa: CASSLTDNTDTQYF

d_call: TRBD1
j_call: TRBJ2-5
v_call: TRBV7-2
clone_size: .
cdr3_nt: TGTGCCAGCAGTTTAGGGGACAGGGTTAGGGAGACCCAGTACTTC
cdr3_aa: CASSLGDRVRETQYF

d_call: TRBD1
j_call: TRBJ2-5
v_call: TRBV5-6
clone_size: .
cdr3_nt: TGTGCCAGCAGTCCGAAAAAGGACAGGGAATTATCAGAGACCCAGTACTTC
cdr3_aa: CASSPKKDRELSETQYF

d_call: TRBD1
j_call: TRBJ1-2
v_call: TRBV18
clone_size: .
cdr3_nt: TGTGCCAGCTCACCTCGACAAGGGGGCAACTATGGCTACACCTTC
cdr3_aa: CASSPRQGGNYGYTF

d_call: .
j_call: TRBJ2-5
v_call: TRBV7-6
clone_size: .
cdr3_nt: TGTGCCAGCAGCTTAGCAGTCAGGGTATGGGAGACCCAGTACTTC
cdr3_aa: CASSLAVRVWETQYF

d_call: .
j_call: TRBJ1-4
v_call: TRBV2
clone_size: .
cdr3_nt: TGTGCCAGCAATCGGCCAGACACAACTAATGAAAAACTGTTTTTT
cdr3_aa: CASNRPDTTNEKLFF

d_call: TRBD2
j_call: TRBJ2-7
v_call: TRBV2
clone_size: .
cdr3_nt: TGTGCCAGCAGGGAAGCGGGGGGTCCCAACGAGCAGTACTTC
cdr3_aa: CASREAGGPNEQYF

d_call: TRBD1
j_call: TRBJ2-7
v_call: TRBV28
clone_size: .
cdr3_nt: TGTGCCAGCAGTTTATCCGGGACAGGGTCCTCCTACGAGCAGTACTTC
cdr3_aa: CASSLSGTGSSYEQYF

d_call: .
j_call: TRBJ2-2
v_call: TRBV7-9
clone_size: .
cdr3_nt: TGTGCCAGCAGCTTTTTGGGCCACGCTGACGGGGAGCTGTTTTTT
cdr3_aa: CASSFLGHADGELFF

d_call: TRBD1
j_call: TRBJ1-3
v_call: TRBV28
clone_size: .
cdr3_nt: TGTGCCAGCAGTTTACGACAGGGCTCCATATATTTT
cdr3_aa: CASSLRQGSIYF

d_call: .
j_call: TRBJ2-7
v_call: TRBV19
clone_size: .
cdr3_nt: TGTGCCAGTAGAGCGGCGGGTACGAACTCCTACGAGCAGTACTTC
cdr3_aa: CASRAAGTNSYEQYF

d_call: .
j_call: TRBJ1-1
v_call: TRBV6-1
clone_size: .
cdr3_nt: TGTGCCAGCAGTGATTTGGGCAATTATGAAGCTTTCTTT
cdr3_aa: CASSDLGNYEAFF

d_call: .
j_call: TRBJ1-5
v_call: TRBV4-3
clone_size: .
cdr3_nt: TGCGCCAGCAGCCAATATCGCAATCAGCCCCAGCATTTT
cdr3_aa: CASSQYRNQPQHF

d_call: .
j_call: TRBJ1-2
v_call: TRBV28
clone_size: .
cdr3_nt: TGTGCCAGCCTGCCGGGTGGGGCGGACTATGGCTACACCTTC
cdr3_aa: CASLPGGADYGYTF

d_call: TRBD2
j_call: TRBJ2-7
v_call: TRBV10-1
clone_size: .
cdr3_nt: TGCGCCAGCAGTCCAAGCGGGAATCAGTACGAGCAGTACTTC
cdr3_aa: CASSPSGNQYEQYF

d_call: TRBD2
j_call: TRBJ2-4
v_call: TRBV11-3
clone_size: .
cdr3_nt: TGTGCCAGCAGCAGGGGCGGCCTAGCGGAATTAGCCAAAAACATTCAGTACTTC
cdr3_aa: CASSRGGLAELAKNIQYF

d_call: .
j_call: TRBJ1-1
v_call: TRBV7-2
clone_size: .
cdr3_nt: TGTGCCAGCAGCTCACAGGAGAACACTGAAGCTTTCTTT
cdr3_aa: CASSSQENTEAFF